A selection of T cell receptor beta chains follows, all from one sample in a study of radiotherapy plus CTLA-4 blockade in lung cancer. The data were produced by immunoSEQ multiplex PCR, yet TCRdb's version contains in-frame clones alone and is incomplete. The sample shows fewer than 100,000 clones, 80% to 85% of them seen only once. This sample comprised peripheral blood, obtained from a patient treated with radiotherapy plus ipilimumab. All receptors come from a human donor with non-small cell lung cancer who had stable disease on radiotherapy plus ipilimumab. The CDR3 runs from the conserved cysteine through the conserved F or W. The D gene is left open where the match is weak. Clone size appears in some rows only: once, few, many, or a class for an expanded clone.

J: TRBJ2-7
size: NA
V: TRBV7-6
D: TRBD1
CDR3: CASSLGAGGGSYEQYF
DNA: TGTGCCAGCAGCTTAGGGGCAGGGGGCGGCTCCTACGAGCAGTACTTC

J: TRBJ1-1
size: NA
V: TRBV5-1
D: NA
CDR3: CASSYGPNTEAFF
DNA: TGCGCCAGCAGCTATGGACCTAACACTGAAGCTTTCTTT

J: TRBJ2-7
size: NA
V: TRBV5-5
D: NA
CDR3: CASSLGLGLSSYEQYF
DNA: TGTGCCAGCAGCTTGGGTCTGGGCTTGAGCTCCTACGAGCAGTACTTC

J: TRBJ2-5
size: NA
V: TRBV29-1
D: TRBD1
CDR3: CSVSLRTGGETQYF
DNA: TGCAGCGTATCCCTCCGGACAGGGGGGGAGACCCAGTACTTC

J: TRBJ2-7
size: NA
V: TRBV27
D: TRBD1
CDR3: CASSFTGTGNSYEQYF
DNA: TGTGCCAGCAGCTTTACCGGGACAGGAAACTCCTACGAGCAGTACTTC

J: TRBJ2-1
size: NA
V: TRBV2
D: NA
CDR3: CASSETDEQFF
DNA: TGTGCCAGCAGTGAAACAGATGAGCAGTTCTTC

J: TRBJ1-1
size: NA
V: TRBV19
D: NA
CDR3: CASSIGQGYPNTEAFF
DNA: TGTGCCAGTAGTATAGGGCAGGGCTATCCGAACACTGAAGCTTTCTTT

J: TRBJ2-2
size: few
V: TRBV5-4
D: NA
CDR3: CASSLSAGATGELFF
DNA: TGTGCCAGCAGCTTGTCGGCAGGGGCCACCGGGGAGCTGTTTTTT

J: TRBJ1-6
size: NA
V: TRBV6-5
D: NA
CDR3: CASTTSSYNSPLHF
DNA: TGTGCCAGCACTACGAGCTCCTATAATTCACCCCTCCACTTT

J: TRBJ2-3
size: NA
V: TRBV6-5
D: TRBD2
CDR3: CASSYSTSVADTQYF
DNA: TGTGCCAGCAGTTACTCGACTAGCGTCGCAGATACGCAGTATTTT

J: TRBJ1-2
size: NA
V: TRBV7-8
D: NA
CDR3: CASSTRGEAYGYTF
DNA: TGTGCCAGCAGCACCCGCGGGGAGGCCTATGGCTACACCTTC

J: TRBJ2-7
size: NA
V: TRBV4-2
D: TRBD2
CDR3: CASSQDTRGTNSEQYF
DNA: TGTGCCAGCAGCCAAGATACCCGCGGGACTAATAGCGAGCAGTACTTC

J: TRBJ1-1
size: NA
V: TRBV28
D: NA
CDR3: CASSSTRVGVLTFF
DNA: TGTGCCAGCAGTTCCACCCGTGTAGGGGTCCTTACTTTCTTT

J: TRBJ2-7
size: NA
V: TRBV28
D: NA
CDR3: CASSFGGASYEQYF
DNA: TGTGCCAGCAGTTTTGGGGGAGCCTCCTACGAGCAGTACTTC

J: TRBJ2-3
size: few
V: TRBV27
D: NA
CDR3: CASSLAQGTSTDTQYF
DNA: TGTGCCAGCAGTTTAGCCCAGGGAACTAGCACAGATACGCAGTATTTT

J: TRBJ1-4
size: NA
V: TRBV28
D: NA
CDR3: CASSLGGLGEKLFF
DNA: TGTGCCAGCTCGTTAGGGGGGCTGGGTGAAAAACTGTTTTTT

J: TRBJ2-1
size: NA
V: TRBV28
D: TRBD2
CDR3: CASTPTGTSGSLRNEQFF
DNA: TGTGCCAGCACCCCGACAGGGACTAGCGGGAGTCTTAGGAATGAGCAGTTCTTC

J: TRBJ2-5
size: NA
V: TRBV30
D: NA
CDR3: CAWSEGETQYF
DNA: TGTGCCTGGAGCGAGGGGGAGACCCAGTACTTC

J: TRBJ2-7
size: NA
V: TRBV19
D: NA
CDR3: CASGQYEQYF
DNA: TGTGCCAGCGGACAGTACGAGCAGTACTTC

J: TRBJ2-5
size: once
V: TRBV7-6
D: NA
CDR3: CASSLDWVPETQYF
DNA: TGTGCCAGCAGCTTAGACTGGGTCCCAGAGACCCAGTACTTC

J: TRBJ2-5
size: NA
V: TRBV23-1
D: TRBD2
CDR3: CAPPGRGDQETQYF
DNA: TGCGCCCCCCCGGGGCGGGGGGACCAAGAGACCCAGTACTTC

J: TRBJ2-1
size: NA
V: TRBV29-1
D: NA
CDR3: CSALTTSRRDGEQFF
DNA: TGCAGCGCCCTCACCACTTCGCGAAGGGACGGTGAGCAGTTCTTC